The source of this T cell receptor beta chain is a study of blood T cell repertoires in COVID-19. On the study more broadly: T cells, B-cell-depleted T cells, or PBMCs provided the cDNA or gDNA that served as material.

Per the original methods: Quantification of nucleated cells was approximated via reference gene primer amplification. Method: immunoSEQ multiplex PCR; TCRdb's copy keeps in-frame clones and lacks some. That table furnishes V, J and clone size, whereas the DNA furnished D and trimming. This table holds about 400,000 clones, 80% to 90% found once. This clone has only one observation. This CDR3 is 13 amino acids long. The V end was cut by 6 bases, the J end by 1 base, with 7 bases between. The sequenced material came from peripheral blood. This chain uses TRBV12-3 or TRBV12-4 with TRBJ1-5; D is unresolved. This TCR was recovered from a woman in her twenties or thirties with active or convalescent COVID-19. The DNA for the CDR3 is TGTGCCAGCAGGCGGGCGAGCAATCAGCCCCAGCATTTT. As protein: CASRRASNQPQHF.